The 30 T cell receptor beta chains presented below share a single source sample, sequenced in a study of CD8 T cells in ankylosing spondylitis (TCRdb year 2017). Receptor libraries were prepared by 5' RACE. This sample was sequenced with an Illumina HiSeq 2500. TCRdb redid the processing of the public reads, applying fastp at Q25 and MiXCR, and retained in-frame beta chains. Duplicate CDR3 protein sequences are folded into a single record with the most common DNA and genes. The sample yields over 600,000 distinct CDR3 sequences; roughly 19% were counted once. About 20% of the sample is in the top ten clones. No antigen has been identified for these receptors. The paper as a whole reports these results and caveats: A TCR beta motif made up of roughly eight highly homologous amino acid variants appeared to be characteristic of blood from ankylosing spondylitis patients.

What was sequenced was blood, either unsorted or a sorted T cell fraction (not recorded which). All receptors derive from a male donor with ankylosing spondylitis.

Many counts were recorded for this clonotype. The chain recombines TRBV5-1 with TRBJ2-3, with D possibly called TRBD1 or TRBD2 (5 bases each). Trimming took off 3 bases at V and 4 bases at J, with 27 bases between the two ends. Germline CDR1 SGHRS, CDR2 YFSETQ. The CDR3 has 19 residues. The chain's CDR3 is CASSSRPGPQERAADTQYF. The CDR3 DNA reads as TGCGCCAGCAGCTCCAGACCGGGACCGCAAGAAAGGGCCGCAGATACGCAGTATTTT.

The chain couples TRBV24-1 to TRBJ1-1; no firm D call. Germline V gene lookup returns CDR1 KGHDR and CDR2 SFDVKD. The CDR3 runs to 12 residues. The V gene lost 6 bases and the J gene lost 2 bases, with 6 bases spanning the gap. CDR3 loop: CATSQSNTEAFF. CDR3 in DNA: TGTGCCACCAGTCAAAGCAACACTGAAGCTTTCTTT.

The chain has TRBV6-5 and TRBJ2-1; D is unclear. This CDR3 is built from 14 residues. V was trimmed by 0 bases and J by 6 bases, leaving 9 bases between them. Germline loops: CDR1 MNHEY, CDR2 SVGAGI. The CDR3 loop is CASSYSSAVNEQFF. CDR3 nucleotides: TGTGCCAGCAGTTACTCAAGTGCGGTCAATGAGCAGTTCTTC.

This chain connects TRBV12-3 or TRBV12-4 to TRBJ2-1, with TRBD2 matching over 11 bases. Losses at the gene ends were 6 bases for V and 5 bases for J; bases not matched to a gene: 3. The CDR3 has 14 residues. The CDR3 DNA sequence: TGTGCCAGCAGAACGGGACTAGCGGACAATGAGCAGTTCTTC. This gives the protein CASRTGLADNEQFF.

This clonotype was counted between two and nine times. The chain combines TRBV6-5 with TRBJ2-3, with 10 bases fitting TRBD2. This CDR3 is 16 amino acids long. J was trimmed by 1 base and V by 2 bases; bases with no gene match: 3. Germline V gene data show CDR1 as MNHEY and CDR2 as SVGAGI. The CDR3 region is CASSYTAGGRTDTQYF. DNA for the CDR3: TGTGCCAGCAGTTACACAGCGGGGGGGCGCACAGATACGCAGTATTTT.

This clonotype occurred a few times. This rearrangement joins TRBV5-1 to TRBJ2-1; D may be TRBD2 (5 bases). CDR1 and CDR2 from the germline V gene are SGHRS and YFSETQ. The CDR3 spans 16 residues. The V gene lost 2 bases and the J gene lost 2 bases, with 14 bases spanning the gap. Here the CDR3 reads CASSFLKVATYNEQFF. The DNA of the CDR3 is TGCGCCAGCAGCTTCCTGAAGGTAGCGACCTACAATGAGCAGTTCTTC.

V gene TRBV18 combines with J gene TRBJ1-2; no clear D gene. The CDR3 is 16 residues long. Germline values: CDR1 KGHSH, CDR2 LQKENI. V lost 0 bases and J 1 base, leaving 12 bases between the germline ends. The CDR3 nucleotides read TGTGCCAGCTCACCACCTATGGCAGCAAATAACTATGGCTACACCTTC. The encoded protein is CASSPPMAANNYGYTF.

The V and J genes are TRBV7-6 and TRBJ2-7, with D unclear. This CDR3 is built from 14 residues. Per the germline V gene, CDR1 is SGHVS and CDR2 is FNYEAQ. The V end lost 5 bases, the J end lost 2 bases, and 13 bases lay between the germline ends. The CDR3 reads CASSARHGPYEQYF. CDR3 coding DNA: TGTGCCAGCAGCGCACGACATGGGCCCTACGAGCAGTACTTC.

In its sample, this clonotype was seen a few times. The rearrangement links TRBV7-9 to TRBJ2-7; D is possibly TRBD1 or TRBD2 (5 bases each). The germline V and J ends were trimmed by 4 bases and 2 bases, with 15 bases remaining between them. Germline CDR1 reads SEHNR; CDR2 reads FQNEAQ (reference sequence). CDR3 size: 15 residues. CDR3 DNA: TGTGCCAGCAGCTCCGGGACCCAAAAGACCTACGAGCAGTACTTC. Amino acids: CASSSGTQKTYEQYF.

This clonotype was picked up a small number of times. The rearrangement joins TRBV30 to TRBJ2-7, with no clear D. The CDR3 sequence is 13 residues long. CDR1 is GTSNPN and CDR2 is SVGIG in the germline V gene (reference sequence). Between the trimmed V and J ends, which lost 2 bases and 1 base, there was a span of 9 bases. DNA of the CDR3: TGTGCCTGGAGTTTTGACTGGTCCTACGAGCAGTACTTC. Its protein product is CAWSFDWSYEQYF.

This clonotype appeared a few times. The chain carries TRBV3-1 and TRBJ2-5, with D unclear. Trimming removed 0 bases at V and 5 bases at J, with 7 bases between. CDR3 length: 13 residues. Per the germline V gene, CDR1 is LGHDT and CDR2 is YNNKEL (reference sequence). In DNA, the CDR3 is TGTGCCAGCAGCCAAGATCGTTCGGAGACCCAGTACTTC. It codes for CASSQDRSETQYF.

The rearrangement uses TRBV2 and TRBJ1-2; no definite D call. Trimming took off 5 bases at V and 7 bases at J, with 8 bases between the two ends. Per germline, CDR1 SNHLY and CDR2 FYNNEI. This CDR3 comprises 11 residues. This CDR3 is CASSLVFGYTF. The CDR3 bases are TGTGCCAGCAGTCTCGTCTTTGGCTACACCTTC.

The J gene is TRBJ2-7, the V gene TRBV6-1; possible D gene TRBD1, 6 bases. Trimming stripped 7 bases from V and 2 bases from J, with 18 bases between. The germline V gene encodes CDR1 MNHNS and CDR2 SASEGT. The CDR3 consists of 15 residues. The CDR3 DNA sequence: TGTGCCAGCAAGCACAGACCACAGGGCACCTACGAGCAGTACTTC. Residues: CASKHRPQGTYEQYF.

There are a few counts of this clonotype. This chain joins TRBV6-2 or TRBV6-3 and TRBJ2-1; TRBD1 agrees at 9 bases. V shed 6 bases, J shed 4 bases, and the junction held 10 bases outside the gene matches. CDR3 size: 16 residues. Per the germline V gene, CDR1 is MNHEY and CDR2 is SVGEGT. The CDR3 sequence: CASSPFDRGTYNEQFF. DNA for the CDR3: TGTGCCAGCAGCCCCTTCGACAGGGGGACATACAATGAGCAGTTCTTC.

CDR3 sequence reads: CASSRRQGSMQPQHF. CDR3 DNA sequence: TGTGCCAGCAGTCGACGACAGGGTTCAATGCAGCCCCAGCATTTT. The chain links TRBV6-2 or TRBV6-3 to TRBJ1-5; 7 positions match TRBD1. V was clipped by 5 bases and J by 7 bases; unmatched bases: 11. This CDR3 spans 15 amino acids. From germline, CDR1 is MNHEY and CDR2 SVGEGT.

This rearrangement joins TRBV27 to TRBJ2-7; TRBD2 aligns across 8 bases. Germline CDR1 is MNHEY and CDR2 is SMNVEV (reference sequence). With V trimmed by 0 bases and J by 3 bases, 7 bases remained unmatched. There are 16 residues in the CDR3. CDR3 loop: CASSLSGLAGNYEQYF. In DNA, the CDR3 is TGTGCCAGCAGTTTATCTGGCTTAGCGGGGAACTACGAGCAGTACTTC.

This chain joins TRBV9 and TRBJ2-5; the match to TRBD2 covers 7 bases. V dropped 0 bases and J dropped 4; count of bases not matched to a gene: 9. Looked up from germline, CDR1 is SGDLS and CDR2 is YYNGEE. CDR3 size: 16 residues. The CDR3 DNA is TGTGCCAGCAGCGTAGGACTGGGAGGGAGTGGAGAGACCCAGTACTTC. It yields the protein CASSVGLGGSGETQYF.

This clonotype was counted a few times. V and J are TRBV7-3 and TRBJ2-1; a possible D gene is TRBD2 (6 bases). Trimming removed 5 bases from V and 8 bases from J, with 19 bases in between. The CDR3 has 15 amino acids. The germline gives CDR1 SGHTA, CDR2 FQGTGA. CDR3 residues: CASSQPGTGADEQFF. The CDR3 nucleotides read TGTGCCAGCAGCCAACCCGGGACTGGCGCCGATGAGCAGTTCTTC.

This chain uses TRBV12-3 or TRBV12-4 with TRBJ1-2, with 8 bases that match TRBD1. Trimming cost V 4 bases and J 7 bases; bases outside gene matches: 14. The CDR3 extends over 16 amino acids. CDR3 region: CASSSHLDRGVSGYTF. As DNA, the CDR3 is TGTGCCAGCAGTTCGCACTTAGACAGGGGAGTGAGTGGCTACACCTTC.

In this sample, this clonotype turned up a few times. CDR3 nucleotide sequence: TGCGCCAGCAGCAGGGCTGAAGGGGCCACTGAAGCTTTCTTT. As protein: CASSRAEGATEAFF. The V gene is TRBV5-1, the J gene TRBJ1-1; a possible D gene is TRBD1 (5 bases). From germline, CDR1 is SGHRS and CDR2 YFSETQ. The CDR3 runs to 14 residues. Trimming shortened V by 4 bases and J by 4 bases, and 14 bases separated the two germline ends.

The V and J genes are TRBV20-1 and TRBJ2-1, with D unresolved. Trimming left V 3 bases short and J 2 bases short, with 23 bases between. The CDR3 spans 18 residues. Germline CDR1 is DFQATT and CDR2 is SNEGSKA (reference sequence). The DNA of the CDR3 is TGCAGTGCTAGTGGTGCACCGACGCCTAGTCCACCCTACAATGAGCAGTTCTTC. It encodes CSASGAPTPSPPYNEQFF.

This clonotype was counted a few times. This chain joins TRBV7-9 and TRBJ1-4, with D tentatively TRBD1 (5 bases). V lost 1 base, J lost 5 bases, and 14 bases lay in between. CDR1 SEHNR and CDR2 FQNEAQ come from the germline V gene (reference sequence). The length of the CDR3 is 16 residues. CDR3 amino acids: CASSLVSTRENEKLFF. CDR3 nucleotide sequence: TGTGCCAGCAGCTTAGTTAGTACCAGGGAAAATGAAAAACTGTTTTTT.

The V gene is TRBV6-2 or TRBV6-3, the J gene TRBJ2-1, with a weak D call TRBD1 (5 bases). V was trimmed by 4 bases and J by 2 bases, leaving 15 bases between them. The CDR3 covers 16 residues. Germline V CDR1 and CDR2: MNHEY, SVGEGT. DNA for the CDR3: TGTGCCAGCAGTTCGTCGGAAAAGGGGACCTACAATGAGCAGTTCTTC. Amino acids: CASSSSEKGTYNEQFF.

The CDR3: CASSEVPGGANGEQYF. The CDR3 region has the DNA TGTGCCAGCAGTGAAGTACCAGGGGGCGCAAATGGCGAGCAGTACTTC. The V call is TRBV6-1, the J call TRBJ2-7; TRBD1 matches at 8 bases. From germline, CDR1 is MNHNS and CDR2 SASEGT. The CDR3 contains 16 residues. The V and J ends lost 1 base and 6 bases, in that order; junction bases with no gene match: 11.

Many counts were recorded for this clonotype. The J gene is TRBJ2-1, the V gene TRBV20-1; possibly TRBD1 or TRBD2 for D (5 bases each). The CDR3 runs 13 residues. V dropped 6 bases and J dropped 3 bases, with 12 bases sitting between them. CDR1 DFQATT and CDR2 SNEGSKA come from the germline V gene (reference sequence). CDR3 amino acids: CSARVTNYNEQFF. The CDR3 nucleotides read TGCAGTGCCAGGGTGACTAACTACAATGAGCAGTTCTTC.

In its sample, this clonotype was seen a few times. J is TRBJ2-1 and V is TRBV12-3 or TRBV12-4; 8 positions agree with TRBD1. The CDR3 has 14 amino acids. After removal of 5 bases from V and 7 bases from J, the junction contained 7 bases not matched to a gene. The CDR3 loop is CASSTGGLVNEQFF. The CDR3 DNA is TGTGCCAGCAGTACAGGGGGTTTGGTGAATGAGCAGTTCTTC.

This clonotype was counted between two and nine times. The V call is TRBV7-9, the J call TRBJ2-1, with D hard to call. Trimming shortened V by 1 base and J by 9 bases, and 7 bases separated the two germline ends. The germline gives CDR1 SEHNR, CDR2 FQNEAQ (reference sequence). This CDR3 is built from 12 residues. The CDR3 loop is CASSLEWGEQFF. The CDR3 DNA reads as TGTGCCAGCAGCTTAGAGTGGGGTGAGCAGTTCTTC.

This clonotype showed up just a few times. The chain carries TRBV6-2 or TRBV6-3 and TRBJ2-1; TRBD2 agrees at 7 bases. The length of the CDR3 is 17 residues. The V segment lost 0 bases and the J segment 1 base; nucleotides outside the gene matches: 6. Germline loops: CDR1 MNHEY, CDR2 SVGEGT. The CDR3 coding sequence is TGTGCCAGCAGTTACTCGATGACGGGGGGATCCTACAATGAGCAGTTCTTC. Encoded protein: CASSYSMTGGSYNEQFF.

In its sample, this clonotype was seen many times. The chain joins TRBV5-1 to TRBJ2-1; 9 bases map to TRBD2. The V gene end was trimmed by 1 base and the J gene end by 5 bases; junction bases not matched to a gene: 4. The CDR3 runs 15 residues. Per germline, CDR1 SGHRS and CDR2 YFSETQ. The CDR3 reads CASSLNAGGNNEQFF. The CDR3 DNA reads as TGCGCCAGCAGCTTGAATGCGGGGGGGAACAATGAGCAGTTCTTC.

This clonotype was seen only a few times. The chain is built from TRBV6-1 and TRBJ2-7; TRBD1 aligns across 7 bases. CDR3 length: 14 amino acids. After removal of 6 bases from V and 7 bases from J, the junction contained 12 bases not matched to a gene. The germline CDR1 and CDR2 sequences are MNHNS and SASEGT. In DNA, the CDR3 is TGTGCCAGCAGCCCCGGGACAGCCACGACGGAGCAGTACTTC. This translates into CASSPGTATTEQYF.